Listed below are T cell receptor beta chains from one sample, sequenced in a study of blood T cell repertoires in COVID-19. Assay used: immunoSEQ multiplex PCR; TCRdb lists only in-frame clones, some missing. This sample yields roughly 200,000 clones, of which about 83% are seen a single time; about 3.2% belongs to the top ten. Specimen: PBMCs or T cells enriched from blood (not recorded which). These receptors all come from a woman aged 25 to 45 who had been exposed to COVID-19. Each CDR3 is given with its conserved first and last residue. Fields, in order: D gene, J gene, clone size, V gene, CDR3 protein, CDR3 DNA. A D gene is named only where the DNA matches it firmly. Some rows have no size entry. The others give once, few or many, or a class for an expanded clone.

>.|TRBJ2-3|few|TRBV18
CASSPDSFTDTQYF
TGTGCCAGCTCACCGGACTCCTTCACAGATACGCAGTATTTT
>.|TRBJ1-5|.|TRBV10-2
CASNMNRDQPQHF
TGCGCCAGCAACATGAACAGAGATCAGCCCCAGCATTTT
>.|TRBJ1-5|.|TRBV18
CASSTGGRGGGQPQHF
TGTGCCAGCTCAACGGGGGGCAGGGGAGGAGGTCAGCCCCAGCATTTT
>.|TRBJ2-1|.|TRBV12-3/TRBV12-4
CASSFGGSNEQFF
TGTGCCAGCAGTTTCGGGGGTTCGAATGAGCAGTTCTTC
>.|TRBJ1-4|.|TRBV19
CASNNRNEKLFF
TGTGCCAGTAATAACAGGAATGAAAAACTGTTTTTT
>.|TRBJ2-1|.|TRBV19
CASSINVGGSYNEQFF
TGTGCCAGTAGTATCAATGTGGGGGGCTCCTACAATGAGCAGTTCTTC
>.|TRBJ2-1|.|TRBV10-1
CASSGGAYNEQFF
TGCGCCAGCAGTGGCGGGGCCTACAATGAGCAGTTCTTC
>.|TRBJ1-1|.|TRBV4-1
CASSPVYRGGNTEAFF
TGCGCCAGCAGCCCAGTCTACCGGGGGGGGAACACTGAAGCTTTCTTT
>TRBD1|TRBJ1-2|.|TRBV2
CASQGAWGYTF
TGTGCCAGTCAGGGGGCCTGGGGCTACACCTTC
>TRBD1|TRBJ2-4|.|TRBV5-6
CASSLETGGVGNIQYF
TGTGCCAGCAGCCTTGAAACAGGGGGCGTCGGAAACATTCAGTACTTC
>TRBD2|TRBJ2-5|.|TRBV14
CASSPPGGTGTQYF
TGTGCCAGCAGCCCCCCGGGGGGTACGGGGACCCAGTACTTC
>TRBD1|TRBJ2-3|.|TRBV24-1
CATSPQGATDTQYF
TGTGCCACCAGTCCCCAGGGGGCCACAGATACGCAGTATTTT
>TRBD1|TRBJ2-1|few|TRBV11-3
CASSPQGQGRNEQFF
TGTGCCAGCAGCCCCCAAGGACAGGGTCGAAATGAGCAGTTCTTC
>TRBD1|TRBJ1-6|few|TRBV27
CASSLSGTGGKYNSPLHF
TGTGCCAGCAGTTTATCAGGGACAGGGGGAAAGTATAATTCACCCCTCCACTTT
>.|TRBJ2-7|.|TRBV5-8
CASSFNRDTLHEQYF
TGTGCCAGCAGCTTTAACCGGGACACGCTTCACGAGCAGTACTTC
>.|TRBJ2-1|.|TRBV27
CASRALSSYNEQFF
TGTGCCAGCAGGGCCTTAAGCTCCTACAATGAGCAGTTCTTC
>TRBD2|TRBJ2-7|.|TRBV7-6
CASSPKEAGSYYEQYF
TGTGCCAGCAGCCCCAAGGAAGCGGGAAGCTACTACGAGCAGTACTTC
>.|TRBJ2-7|.|TRBV18
CASSPTHNTYEQYF
TGTGCCAGCTCACCCACGCATAACACCTACGAGCAGTACTTC
>TRBD1|TRBJ1-6|.|TRBV11-3
CASSLTPTGVGGSPLHF
TGTGCCAGCAGCTTAACCCCGACAGGGGTTGGAGGTTCACCCCTCCACTTT